The 10 T cell receptor beta chains below come from one sample, sequenced in a study of blood T cell repertoires in COVID-19. Profiling relied on immunoSEQ multiplex PCR, and the TCRdb table lists in-frame clones only, not all of them. The repertoire includes 200,000 to 300,000 clones, over 80% of them detected once, and over 3.5% sits in the top ten. Sequenced input: peripheral blood. The receptor set was obtained from a woman between 40 and 55 years old with acute or convalescent COVID-19.

J is TRBJ2-1 and V is TRBV12-3 or TRBV12-4, with a tentative D call TRBD2 (5 bases). V was trimmed by 1 base and J by 13 bases, leaving 14 bases between them. The CDR3 has 13 residues. CDR3 protein: CASSLGLAGHQFF. Written as DNA, the CDR3 is TGTGCCAGCAGTTTAGGGCTAGCTGGGCACCAGTTCTTC.

This clone was detected only once. The chain uses TRBV7-6 and TRBJ2-3, with 9 bases matching TRBD2. CDR1 is SGHVS, CDR2 FNYEAQ, per germline. V dropped 2 bases and J dropped 5; count of bases not matched to a gene: 8. The CDR3 runs to 16 residues. The CDR3 reads CASSLMGRGGVDTQYF. The CDR3 coding sequence is TGTGCCAGCAGCTTAATGGGGCGGGGGGGCGTAGATACGCAGTATTTT.

The rearrangement links TRBV7-2 to TRBJ1-6; 7 bases agree with TRBD1. Germline lookup yields CDR1 SGHTA and CDR2 FQGNSA. The V and J ends lost 1 base and 5 bases, in that order; junction bases with no gene match: 2. The CDR3 has 15 amino acids. CDR3 in amino acids: CASSLGDRDNSPLHF. The CDR3 DNA sequence: TGTGCCAGCAGCTTAGGAGACAGGGATAATTCACCCCTCCACTTT.

The V call is TRBV7-9, the J call TRBJ1-5; 7 bases agree with TRBD1. J lost 6 bases, V lost 4 bases, and 6 bases had no gene match. In germline, CDR1 is SEHNR, CDR2 FQNEAQ (reference sequence). There are 14 residues in the CDR3. DNA for the CDR3: TGTGCCAGCAGCTCAGGGACAGTCACTCAGCCCCAGCATTTT. Amino acid sequence: CASSSGTVTQPQHF. The variable domain in full, completed from reference TRBV7-9 and TRBJ1-5, reads DTGVSQNPRHKITKRGQNVTFRCDPISEHNRLYWYRQTLGQGPEFLTYFQNEAQLEKSRLLSDRFSAERPKGSFSTLEIQRTEQGDSAMYLCASSSGTVTQPQHFGDGTRLSIL.

The chain has TRBV6-5 and TRBJ1-6, with D unclear. The length of the CDR3 is 15 residues. The germline V and J ends were trimmed by 5 bases and 5 bases, with 13 bases remaining between them. Per the germline V gene, CDR1 is MNHEY and CDR2 is SVGAGI. The CDR3 sequence: CASSPLRENNSPLHF. The CDR3 region has the DNA TGTGCCAGCAGTCCGCTCCGGGAGAATAATTCACCCCTCCACTTT.

The chain carries TRBV5-5 and TRBJ2-5, with 7 nucleotides matching TRBD2. In germline, CDR1 is SGHKS, CDR2 YYEKEE (reference sequence). The CDR3 extends over 12 amino acids. J lost 5 bases, V lost 4 bases, and 2 bases had no gene match. The CDR3 region is CASSGGVETQYF. In DNA, the CDR3 is TGTGCCAGCAGCGGGGGGGTGGAGACCCAGTACTTC.

The J gene is TRBJ2-1, the V gene TRBV9; 15 nucleotides line up with TRBD2. The germline V gene encodes CDR1 SGDLS and CDR2 YYNGEE. This CDR3 has 20 amino acids. J lost 0 bases, V lost 4 bases, and 11 bases had no gene match. CDR3 loop: CASSIRTSGGDPYSYNEQFF. CDR3 nucleotide sequence: TGTGCCAGCAGCATACGGACTAGCGGGGGGGACCCATACTCCTACAATGAGCAGTTCTTC.

The gene calls are TRBV6-1 and TRBJ2-7; 9 nucleotides match TRBD1. This CDR3 has 14 amino acids. Per germline, CDR1 MNHNS and CDR2 SASEGT. V was pared by 0 bases and J by 8 bases, with 5 bases of the junction left unmatched. The chain's CDR3 is CASSEATGQGKQYV. DNA for the CDR3: TGTGCCAGCAGTGAAGCAACGGGACAGGGTAAGCAGTACGTC.

V is TRBV9 and J is TRBJ1-1; a weak D match, TRBD1 (6 bases). V was cut by 0 bases and J by 5 bases, with 14 bases left in between. In germline, CDR1 is SGDLS, CDR2 YYNGEE. The CDR3 consists of 15 residues. The DNA of the CDR3 is TGTGCCAGCAGCGTAGCGGCAGGGGTGAGGACTGAAGCTTTCTTT. Its translation is CASSVAAGVRTEAFF.

This sequence joins TRBV30 and TRBJ1-5; D not certain. V lost 1 base and J lost 5, with 6 bases in between. This CDR3 is built from 12 residues. The germline gives CDR1 GTSNPN, CDR2 SVGIG (reference sequence). This CDR3 reads CAWSEEDQPQHF. The DNA of the CDR3 is TGTGCCTGGAGTGAGGAGGATCAGCCCCAGCATTTT.